This TCR beta chain is drawn from a study of T-cell memory formation after mild COVID-19. Study outcomes and limitations: CD4+ bias marked clones expanding day 15 to 37, unlike balanced contracting clones.

This clonotype has just a few counts. What it binds is unknown. Barcoded TCR alpha and TCR beta cDNA libraries with UMIs came from 5'RACE using constant-segment primers. TCRdb fed the 5' RACE reads into MiXCR, producing one record per CDR3 protein. The sample consists of about 320,000 distinct CDR3 sequences, 14% of them appearing once. Sequenced input: PBMCs or a T cell subset sorted from them (not recorded which). This sequence originates from a man younger than 35 who had mild COVID-19 (a few samples of this study predate the infection). Cell type and time point are not known.

CDR3 sequence: CASGSSGMGAISNQPQHF. The CDR3 nucleotides are TGTGCTAGTGGCTCCTCCGGGATGGGTGCCATTAGTAATCAGCCCCAGCATTTT. V is TRBV12-5 and J is TRBJ1-5; D is uncertain. The CDR3 is 18 amino acids. Germline V gene sequence: CDR1 LGHNT, CDR2 FRNRAP. Trimming took off 6 bases at V and 4 bases at J, with 25 bases between the two ends.